These 8 T cell receptor beta chains share one sample of origin, sequenced in a study of T cells in Graves' hyperthyroidism and ophthalmopathy. From RNA transcripts, TCR beta CDR3 regions were amplified. Using the HTBI primer set, a first-round RT-PCR was run on the TCR CDR3. TCRdb re-derived calls from the multiplex PCR reads in MiXCR, one entry per CDR3 protein. The sample carries around 520,000 distinct CDR3 sequences, about 24% recorded once. The sample was blood. The receptors shown here come from a young woman with Graves' ophthalmopathy.

This clonotype was counted at least ten times. The rearrangement links TRBV7-8 to TRBJ2-7, with TRBD2 identical over 8 bases. The CDR3 covers 14 residues. Germline CDR1 is SGHVS and CDR2 is FQNEAQ. V lost 3 bases and J lost 3; bases outside the gene matches: 4. CDR3 DNA: TGTGCCAGCAGCTTGAGCGGGGGTAACTACGAGCAGTACTTC. Translation: CASSLSGGNYEQYF.

The table lists this clonotype with many counts. The gene calls are TRBV20-1 and TRBJ1-3; 7 bases are a match to TRBD1. V lost 1 base and J lost 0; bases outside the gene matches: 6. Germline V lookup: CDR1 DFQATT, CDR2 SNEGSKA (reference sequence). The CDR3 is 16 amino acids. The DNA for the CDR3 is TGCAGTGCTAGAGCCACAGGGGCCAGCTCTGGAAACACCATATATTTT. Translation: CSARATGASSGNTIYF.

The V and J genes are TRBV25-1 and TRBJ2-7; 11 nucleotides line up with TRBD2. The CDR3 runs 15 residues. CDR1 and CDR2 from the germline V gene are MGHDK and SYGVNS. With 2 bases clipped from V and 7 bases from J, the junction kept 7 bases outside the gene matches. Here the CDR3 DNA reads TGTGCCAGCAGTGAACAGACTAGCGGGACGGGGGAGCAGTACTTC. Translation gives CASSEQTSGTGEQYF.

As regards this clonotype: The junction departs from the called germline gene at one end, perhaps through a read error. The chain carries TRBV19 and TRBJ1-5; D is unresolved. The CDR3 runs to 12 residues. Looked up from germline, CDR1 is LNHDA and CDR2 is SQIVND (reference sequence). The CDR3 nucleotides are TGTGCCAGTTCTGAGGGTGTCCAGCCCCAGCAGTTT. Protein sequence: CASSEGVQPQQF.

The CDR3 protein is CASTRGPTGGELFF. CDR3 in DNA: TGTGCCAGCACCCGGGGACCGACCGGCGGGGAGCTGTTTTTT. The J gene is TRBJ2-2, the V gene TRBV12-3 or TRBV12-4; D might be TRBD1 or TRBD2, each matching 5 bases. Between the trimmed V and J ends, which lost 7 bases and 7 bases, there was a span of 16 bases. The CDR3 covers 14 residues.

This clonotype was seen repeatedly, ten times or more. The gene calls are TRBV6-1 and TRBJ2-7, with no clear D. CDR1 and CDR2 from the germline V gene are MNHNS and SASEGT. There are 15 residues in the CDR3. V gave up 6 bases and J gave up 0 bases, with 15 bases separating them. This CDR3 is CASRPLDGASYEQYF. CDR3 DNA: TGTGCCAGCAGACCCCTCGACGGAGCCTCCTACGAGCAGTACTTC.

This clonotype was recorded at least ten times. The chain joins TRBV6-5 to TRBJ1-2, with D tentatively TRBD1 (5 bases). CDR3 length: 14 residues. Germline CDR1 MNHEY, CDR2 SVGAGI. The V end was cut by 2 bases, the J end by 3 bases, with 10 bases between. Written as DNA, the CDR3 is TGTGCCAGCAGTTACAATCGGGGCGACTATGGCTACACCTTC. Translated: CASSYNRGDYGYTF.

Ten or more counts support this clonotype. The rearrangement links TRBV10-1 to TRBJ2-2; 11 nucleotides line up with TRBD1. The CDR3 extends over 13 amino acids. Germline CDR1 and CDR2: WNHNN and SYGVQD (reference sequence). Trimming at V came to 6 bases and at J to 7 bases, leaving 1 base not matched to a gene. CDR3 DNA: TGCGCCAGCAGGGGACAGGGGGTCGGGGAGCTGTTTTTT. Its translation is CASRGQGVGELFF.